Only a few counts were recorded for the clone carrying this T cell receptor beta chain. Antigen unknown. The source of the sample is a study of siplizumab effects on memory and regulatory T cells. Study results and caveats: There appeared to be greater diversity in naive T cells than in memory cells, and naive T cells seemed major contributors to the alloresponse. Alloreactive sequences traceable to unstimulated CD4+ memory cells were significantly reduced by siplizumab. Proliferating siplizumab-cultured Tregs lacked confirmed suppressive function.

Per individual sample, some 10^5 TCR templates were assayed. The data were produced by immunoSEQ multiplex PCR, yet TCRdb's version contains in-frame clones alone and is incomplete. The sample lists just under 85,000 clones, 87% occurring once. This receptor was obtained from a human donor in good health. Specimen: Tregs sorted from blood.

For the CDR3, the DNA is TGTGCCTGGAGCTCCTGGGACAATACATACGAGCAGTACTTC. Translation: CAWSSWDNTYEQYF. The rearrangement joins TRBV30 to TRBJ2-7, with D tentatively TRBD1 (6 bases). CDR1 is GTSNPN and CDR2 is SVGIG in the germline V gene (reference sequence). Trimming left V 3 bases short and J 4 bases short, with 16 bases between. The CDR3 sequence is 14 residues long. The complete variable domain, with remaining parts taken from reference TRBV30 and TRBJ2-7, reads SQTIHQWPATLVQPVGSPLSLECTVEGTSNPNLYWYRQAAGRGLQLLFYSVGIGQISSEVPQNLSASRPQDRQFILSSKKLLLSDSGFYLCAWSSWDNTYEQYFGPGTRLTVT.